These T cell receptor beta chains were read from a single sample in a study of Tregs in tolerant kidney transplant recipients. Assay: immunoSEQ multiplex PCR; the TCRdb copy retains only in-frame clones and omits some. The table includes about 240,000 clones, approximately 84% detected once. What was sequenced was CD4+ T cells from blood. Receptors were obtained from a human donor in good health. Each CDR3 is given with its conserved first and last residue. Fields, in order: D gene, V gene, clone size, J gene, CDR3 DNA, CDR3 protein. The D gene is left open where the match is weak. Only part of the rows carry a size: once, few, many, or a class if the clone is expanded.

D: .; V: TRBV7-6; size: .; J: TRBJ1-4; DNA: TGTGCCAGCAGCTGGGGGAGGGGTGGTGAAAAACTGTTTTTT; CDR3: CASSWGRGGEKLFF
D: .; V: TRBV19; size: once; J: TRBJ1-1; DNA: TGTGCCAGTACCCCGAGTGCCTACACTGAAGCTTTCTTT; CDR3: CASTPSAYTEAFF
D: .; V: TRBV29-1; size: .; J: TRBJ2-7; DNA: TGCAGCGTTGAAGATGACAGCAACTACGAGCAGTACTTC; CDR3: CSVEDDSNYEQYF
D: TRBD2; V: TRBV14; size: .; J: TRBJ2-2; DNA: TGTGCCAGCAGCCCAACTAGCGGGAGGTTCCGTGGCACCGGGGAGCTGTTTTTT; CDR3: CASSPTSGRFRGTGELFF
D: .; V: TRBV7-9; size: .; J: TRBJ1-1; DNA: TGTGCCAGCAGCCCAGACCCGGGAACTGAAGCTTTCTTT; CDR3: CASSPDPGTEAFF
D: TRBD1; V: TRBV7-9; size: .; J: TRBJ1-2; DNA: TGTGCCAGCAGCGAGGGGACAGGGGGCTATGGCTACACCTTC; CDR3: CASSEGTGGYGYTF
D: TRBD1; V: TRBV30; size: .; J: TRBJ1-5; DNA: TGTGCCTGGAACCCGGGACAGTTCACTCAGCCCCAGCATTTT; CDR3: CAWNPGQFTQPQHF
D: .; V: TRBV9; size: .; J: TRBJ2-3; DNA: TGTGCCAGCAGCGTGACCGGGGGGCCAGATACGCAGTATTTT; CDR3: CASSVTGGPDTQYF
D: .; V: TRBV29-1; size: .; J: TRBJ2-5; DNA: TGCAGCGTTGAAAGGTCAGACCAAGAGACCCAGTACTTC; CDR3: CSVERSDQETQYF
D: .; V: TRBV14; size: .; J: TRBJ2-7; DNA: TGTGCCAGCAGCCCCGTAACTTACGGCGAGCAGTACTTC; CDR3: CASSPVTYGEQYF
D: .; V: TRBV5-1; size: once; J: TRBJ2-1; DNA: TGCGCCAGCAGCTTGGAGCAGCCCTACAATGAGCAGTTCTTC; CDR3: CASSLEQPYNEQFF
D: TRBD1; V: TRBV6-6; size: .; J: TRBJ1-5; DNA: TGTGCCAGCAGTGGACAGGGGGGAACGTCTCCCCAGCATTTT; CDR3: CASSGQGGTSPQHF
D: .; V: TRBV6-9; size: once; J: TRBJ1-5; DNA: TGTGCCAGCGCCCCACCAAGCGGGGTCTATCAGCCCCAGCATTTT; CDR3: CASAPPSGVYQPQHF
D: .; V: TRBV11-2; size: few; J: TRBJ1-1; DNA: TGTGCCAGCAGCTTAGGGCAGCGGGGCACTGAAGCTTTCTTT; CDR3: CASSLGQRGTEAFF
D: .; V: TRBV6-1; size: .; J: TRBJ1-3; DNA: TGTGCCAGCAGTATGCGGACCGAGCTTGGAAACACCATATATTTT; CDR3: CASSMRTELGNTIYF
D: TRBD2; V: TRBV5-1; size: .; J: TRBJ2-5; DNA: TGCGCCAGCACCTATAGCGGGACACAGGGTGGGGAGACCCAGTACTTC; CDR3: CASTYSGTQGGETQYF
D: .; V: TRBV14; size: .; J: TRBJ1-1; DNA: TGTGCCAGCAGCCCCCTTGACATGAACACTGAAGCTTTCTTT; CDR3: CASSPLDMNTEAFF
D: .; V: TRBV7-9; size: few; J: TRBJ1-1; DNA: TGTGCCACCGAAAGAGGGGAGGGCACTGAAGCTTTCTTT; CDR3: CATERGEGTEAFF
D: .; V: TRBV11-2; size: .; J: TRBJ2-7; DNA: TGTGCCAGCAGCCTAGGGTCGGGGTTCTACGAGCAGTACTTC; CDR3: CASSLGSGFYEQYF
D: TRBD1; V: TRBV14; size: .; J: TRBJ1-1; DNA: TGTGCCAGCAGCCGGAGACAGGGCCCCACTGAAGCTTTCTTT; CDR3: CASSRRQGPTEAFF
D: TRBD1; V: TRBV19; size: .; J: TRBJ2-5; DNA: TGTGCCAGTAGTTCGCGCCCGACAGGGGGAGAGACCCAGTACTTC; CDR3: CASSSRPTGGETQYF
D: TRBD1; V: TRBV7-2; size: .; J: TRBJ2-3; DNA: TGTGCCAGCAGCCTAAGGACAGGCCCCGATACGCAGTATTTT; CDR3: CASSLRTGPDTQYF
D: .; V: TRBV30; size: .; J: TRBJ2-7; DNA: TGTGCCTGGAGTGTAAAGGGGCTCGGCGAGCAGTACTTC; CDR3: CAWSVKGLGEQYF
D: .; V: TRBV29-1; size: once; J: TRBJ1-3; DNA: TGCAGCGTTGGGCAAGGCGTCGGAAACACCATATATTTT; CDR3: CSVGQGVGNTIYF
D: TRBD1; V: TRBV7-6; size: .; J: TRBJ2-7; DNA: TGTGCCAGCAGCTTGGGACAGCCAGATTACGAGCAGTACTTC; CDR3: CASSLGQPDYEQYF
D: .; V: TRBV2; size: .; J: TRBJ1-1; DNA: TGTGCCAGCAGAGGAAGGGAGAACACTGAAGCTTTCTTT; CDR3: CASRGRENTEAFF
D: .; V: TRBV4-1; size: once; J: TRBJ2-1; DNA: TGCGCCAGCAGCCAAGGGCTCCGGGGGGCCCTTTACAATGAGCAGTTCTTC; CDR3: CASSQGLRGALYNEQFF
D: .; V: TRBV18; size: .; J: TRBJ1-2; DNA: TGTGCCAGCTCACCAGCACGGGGGGGGTATGGCTACACCTTC; CDR3: CASSPARGGYGYTF
D: .; V: TRBV5-1; size: .; J: TRBJ2-6; DNA: TGCGCCAGCAGCCCTAACTCTGGGGCCAACGTCCTGACTTTC; CDR3: CASSPNSGANVLTF
D: .; V: TRBV5-5; size: .; J: TRBJ2-5; DNA: TGTGCCAGCAGCTTGGGTGCCCCCCTTGAGATCCAGTACTTC; CDR3: CASSLGAPLEIQYF
D: .; V: TRBV2; size: .; J: TRBJ1-3; DNA: TGTGCCAGCAGTGAAATGGGACCCTCTGGAAACACCATATATTTT; CDR3: CASSEMGPSGNTIYF
D: .; V: TRBV5-4; size: .; J: TRBJ2-2; DNA: TGTGCCAGCAGCCCCCACGCGAACACCGGGGAGCTGTTTTTT; CDR3: CASSPHANTGELFF
D: .; V: TRBV5-1; size: .; J: TRBJ2-7; DNA: TGCGCCAGCAGCCCCTACGGGGGGCCAACCTACGAGCAGTACTTC; CDR3: CASSPYGGPTYEQYF
D: TRBD2; V: TRBV7-3; size: .; J: TRBJ2-2; DNA: TGTGCCAGCAGCTTTAAGGGCCATAGCGGGGATATCAGGGAGCTGTTTTTT; CDR3: CASSFKGHSGDIRELFF
D: .; V: TRBV2; size: .; J: TRBJ1-5; DNA: TGTGCCAGCAGTGAGTCGGGAAGGAATCAGCCCCAGCATTTT; CDR3: CASSESGRNQPQHF
D: TRBD1; V: TRBV11-3; size: .; J: TRBJ1-1; DNA: TGTGCCAGCAGCCTGACAGGGGTTGAAGCTTTCTTT; CDR3: CASSLTGVEAFF
D: TRBD2; V: TRBV7-9; size: .; J: TRBJ2-3; DNA: TGTGCAGGGAGGGCCCGGGATACGCAGTATTTT; CDR3: CAGRARDTQYF
D: .; V: TRBV11-2; size: .; J: TRBJ2-3; DNA: TGTGCCAGCAGCTTAAGGGGGACTGAGCGGGCAGATACGCAGTATTTT; CDR3: CASSLRGTERADTQYF
D: .; V: TRBV10-3; size: .; J: TRBJ1-2; DNA: TGTGCCATCAGTGATCAGGGGCAGGGGCATGGCTACACCTTC; CDR3: CAISDQGQGHGYTF
D: .; V: TRBV30; size: .; J: TRBJ1-1; DNA: TGTGCCTGGAGTAGAACAGCGACAATAATGGCTGAAGCTTTCTTT; CDR3: CAWSRTATIMAEAFF
D: TRBD2; V: TRBV27; size: .; J: TRBJ2-3; DNA: TGTGCCAGCAAGTGGGAGCGGGGAAGAGAGAATACGCAGTATTTT; CDR3: CASKWERGRENTQYF
D: TRBD1; V: TRBV28; size: .; J: TRBJ1-2; DNA: TGTGCCAGCAGTTTCCCGCCCGGGACAGGGTATGGCTACACCTTC; CDR3: CASSFPPGTGYGYTF
D: .; V: TRBV27; size: .; J: TRBJ1-6; DNA: TGTGCCAGCAGTTCTCCCTCAGGGTCCTCCTATAATTCACCCCTCCACTTT; CDR3: CASSSPSGSSYNSPLHF
D: .; V: TRBV5-4; size: .; J: TRBJ1-2; DNA: TGTGCCAGCAGCTTGGGGGTTCGGGGCATTACTAACTATGGCTACACCTTC; CDR3: CASSLGVRGITNYGYTF
D: TRBD2; V: TRBV11-2; size: once; J: TRBJ2-7; DNA: TGTGCCAGCAGCTTTATACTTGCGGGAGCGGGCGAGCAGTACTTC; CDR3: CASSFILAGAGEQYF
D: .; V: TRBV29-1; size: .; J: TRBJ2-1; DNA: TGCAGCCAAGCCAGGTACAATGAGCAGTTCTTC; CDR3: CSQARYNEQFF
D: .; V: TRBV10-1; size: .; J: TRBJ1-2; DNA: TGCGCCAGCAGTGCAGGGTCTGGCGGCTACACCTTC; CDR3: CASSAGSGGYTF
D: TRBD2; V: TRBV11-2; size: .; J: TRBJ2-1; DNA: TGTGCCAGCAGCAATGGACTAGCAAATGAGCAGTTCTTC; CDR3: CASSNGLANEQFF
D: TRBD1; V: TRBV14; size: .; J: TRBJ2-7; DNA: TGTGCCAGCAGCCAAGCGACAGGGGCCTACGAGCAGTACTTC; CDR3: CASSQATGAYEQYF
D: .; V: TRBV6-5; size: .; J: TRBJ2-3; DNA: TGTGCCAGCAACAGACCCACAGATACGCAGTATTTT; CDR3: CASNRPTDTQYF
D: .; V: TRBV5-1; size: .; J: TRBJ2-7; DNA: TGCGCCAGCAACAGAGGCGGAAACTATCTCTCCTACGAGCAGTACTTC; CDR3: CASNRGGNYLSYEQYF
D: TRBD2; V: TRBV5-1; size: .; J: TRBJ2-7; DNA: TGCGCCAGCAGCGCGGGACTAGCGGGAGTGGTCGAGCAGTACTTC; CDR3: CASSAGLAGVVEQYF
D: .; V: TRBV6-4; size: .; J: TRBJ1-1; DNA: TGTGCCAGCAGTGACTCGGGGTATAGCGCCACTGAAGCTTTCTTT; CDR3: CASSDSGYSATEAFF
D: TRBD1; V: TRBV7-2; size: .; J: TRBJ1-1; DNA: TGTGCCAGCAGCTTATCAGGGGGATTGAACACTGAAGCTTTCTTT; CDR3: CASSLSGGLNTEAFF
D: .; V: TRBV5-4; size: .; J: TRBJ1-1; DNA: TGTGCCAGCAGCCCAGAGAAGGCAGGGAGGACTGAAGCTTTCTTT; CDR3: CASSPEKAGRTEAFF
D: .; V: TRBV6-1; size: few; J: TRBJ1-3; DNA: TGTGCCAGCAGCGGATCCGGGACAGGAAACACCATATATTTT; CDR3: CASSGSGTGNTIYF
D: .; V: TRBV12-5; size: .; J: TRBJ2-7; DNA: TGTGCTAGTGGTTTGAATGAGGGTCGCGAGCAGTACTTC; CDR3: CASGLNEGREQYF
D: TRBD1; V: TRBV20-1; size: .; J: TRBJ1-1; DNA: TGCAGTGCTGGGACAGGGCTTCGAGCTTTCTTT; CDR3: CSAGTGLRAFF